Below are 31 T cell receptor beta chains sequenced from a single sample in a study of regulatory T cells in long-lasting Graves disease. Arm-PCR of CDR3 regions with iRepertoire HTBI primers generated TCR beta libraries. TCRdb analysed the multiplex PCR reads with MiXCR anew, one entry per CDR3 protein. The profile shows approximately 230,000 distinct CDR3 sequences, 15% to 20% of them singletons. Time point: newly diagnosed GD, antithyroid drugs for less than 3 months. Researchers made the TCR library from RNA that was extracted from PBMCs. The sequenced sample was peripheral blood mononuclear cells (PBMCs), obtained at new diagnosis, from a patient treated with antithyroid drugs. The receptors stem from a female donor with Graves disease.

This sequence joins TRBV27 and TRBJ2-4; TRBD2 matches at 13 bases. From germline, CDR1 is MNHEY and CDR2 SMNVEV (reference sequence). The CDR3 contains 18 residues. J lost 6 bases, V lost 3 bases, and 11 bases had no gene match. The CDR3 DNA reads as TGTGCCAGCAGTTTCACCTCCGGGACTAGCGGGATGGGAAACATTCAGTACTTC. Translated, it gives CASSFTSGTSGMGNIQYF.

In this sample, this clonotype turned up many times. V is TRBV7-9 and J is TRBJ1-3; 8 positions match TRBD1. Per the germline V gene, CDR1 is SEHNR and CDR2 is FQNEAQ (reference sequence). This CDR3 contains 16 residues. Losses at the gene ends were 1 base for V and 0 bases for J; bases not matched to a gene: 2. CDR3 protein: CASSLGTGSSGNTIYF. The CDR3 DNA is TGTGCCAGCAGCTTAGGGACAGGGAGCTCTGGAAACACCATATATTTT.

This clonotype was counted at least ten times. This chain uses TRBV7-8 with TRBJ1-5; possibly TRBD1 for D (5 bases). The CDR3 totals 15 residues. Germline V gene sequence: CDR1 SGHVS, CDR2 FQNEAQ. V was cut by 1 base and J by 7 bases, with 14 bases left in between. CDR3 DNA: TGTGCCAGCAGCTTAGATCAGGGTGAGTGGCAGCCCCAGCATTTT. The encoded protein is CASSLDQGEWQPQHF.

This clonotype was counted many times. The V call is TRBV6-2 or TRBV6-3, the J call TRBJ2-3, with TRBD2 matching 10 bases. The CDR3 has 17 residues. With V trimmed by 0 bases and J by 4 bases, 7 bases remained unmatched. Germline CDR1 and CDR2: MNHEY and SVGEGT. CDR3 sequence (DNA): TGTGCCAGCAGTTACTCGGCTAGCGGGAGTGACGCAGATACGCAGTATTTT. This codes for CASSYSASGSDADTQYF.

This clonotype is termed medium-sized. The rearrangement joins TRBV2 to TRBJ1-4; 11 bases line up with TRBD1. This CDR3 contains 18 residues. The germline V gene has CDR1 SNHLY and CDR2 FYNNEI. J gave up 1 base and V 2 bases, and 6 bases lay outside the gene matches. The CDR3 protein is CASSEWTGGSGTNEKLFF. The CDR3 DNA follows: TGTGCCAGCAGTGAATGGACAGGGGGCAGTGGAACTAATGAAAAACTGTTTTTT.

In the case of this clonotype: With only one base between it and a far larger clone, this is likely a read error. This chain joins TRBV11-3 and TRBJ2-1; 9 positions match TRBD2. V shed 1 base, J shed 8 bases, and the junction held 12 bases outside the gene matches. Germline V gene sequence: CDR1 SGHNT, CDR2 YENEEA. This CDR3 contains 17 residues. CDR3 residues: CASSLGGVSGSGYEQFF. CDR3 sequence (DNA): TGTGCCAGCAGCTTAGGGGGGGTTAGCGGGAGTGGCTATGAGCAGTTCTTC.

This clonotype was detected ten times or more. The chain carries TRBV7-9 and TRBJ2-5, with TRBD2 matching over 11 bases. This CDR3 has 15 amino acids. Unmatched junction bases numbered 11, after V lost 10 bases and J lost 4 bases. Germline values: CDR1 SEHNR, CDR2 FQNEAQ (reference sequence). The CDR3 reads CATTKTSGTGETQYF. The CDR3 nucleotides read TGTGCCACCACCAAGACTAGCGGGACGGGAGAGACCCAGTACTTC.

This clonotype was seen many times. The CDR3 bases are TGTGCCAGCAGCTTAATAGCGGGAGGAGGTGAGCAGTTCTTC. Residues: CASSLIAGGGEQFF. This sequence joins TRBV13 and TRBJ2-1; 10 bases align to TRBD2. V was pared by 2 bases and J by 9 bases, with 4 bases of the junction left unmatched. CDR1 and CDR2 (germline): PRHDT, FYEKMQ (reference sequence). CDR3 length equals 14 residues. Complete variable domain (other parts from reference TRBV13 and TRBJ2-1): AAGVIQSPRHLIKEKRETATLKCYPIPRHDTVYWYQQGPGQDPQFLISFYEKMQSDKGSIPDRFSAQQFSDYHSELNMSSLELGDSALYFCASSLIAGGGEQFFGPGTRLTVL.

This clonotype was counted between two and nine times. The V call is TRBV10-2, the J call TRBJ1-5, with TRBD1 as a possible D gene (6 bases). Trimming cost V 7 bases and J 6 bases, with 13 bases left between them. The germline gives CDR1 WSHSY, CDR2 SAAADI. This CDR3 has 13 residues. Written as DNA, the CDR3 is TGCGCCAGCATGGGGGGCGCAGGTCAGCCCCAGCATTTT. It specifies CASMGGAGQPQHF.

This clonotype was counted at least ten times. The chain's CDR3 is CATSRAEGEAFF. CDR3 coding DNA: TGTGCCACCAGCAGAGCGGAGGGGGAAGCTTTCTTT. The chain has TRBV15 and TRBJ1-1; tentatively, D is TRBD1 (5 bases). Germline CDR1 LNHNV, CDR2 YYDKDF (reference sequence). CDR3 size: 12 residues. V lost 1 base to trimming and J lost 8 bases, with 8 bases between them.

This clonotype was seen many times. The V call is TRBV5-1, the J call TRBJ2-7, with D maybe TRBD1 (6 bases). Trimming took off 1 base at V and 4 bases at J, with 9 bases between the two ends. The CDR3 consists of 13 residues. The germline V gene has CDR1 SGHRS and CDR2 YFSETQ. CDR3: CASSLNGQYEQYF. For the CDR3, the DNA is TGCGCCAGCAGCTTGAATGGACAGTACGAGCAGTACTTC.

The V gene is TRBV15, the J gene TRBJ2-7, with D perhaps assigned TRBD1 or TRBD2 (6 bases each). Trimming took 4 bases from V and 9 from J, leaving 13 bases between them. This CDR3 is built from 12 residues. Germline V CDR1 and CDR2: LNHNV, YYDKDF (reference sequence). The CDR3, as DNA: TGTGCCACCAGCACCAGGAGGGGGGTGCAGTACTTC. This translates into CATSTRRGVQYF.

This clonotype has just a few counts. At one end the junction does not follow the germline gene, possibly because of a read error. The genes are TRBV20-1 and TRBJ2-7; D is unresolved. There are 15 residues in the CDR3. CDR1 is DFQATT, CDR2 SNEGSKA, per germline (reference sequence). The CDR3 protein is CSARVSMLSSYERYF. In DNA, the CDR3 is TGCAGTGCTAGGGTATCAATGTTAAGCTCCTACGAGCGGTACTTC.

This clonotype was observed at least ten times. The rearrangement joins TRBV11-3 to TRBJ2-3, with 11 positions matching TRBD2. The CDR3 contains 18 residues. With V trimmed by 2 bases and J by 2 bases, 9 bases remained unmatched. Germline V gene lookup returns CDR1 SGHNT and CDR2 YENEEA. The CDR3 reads CASSLHAGLAEITDTQYF. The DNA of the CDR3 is TGTGCCAGCAGCTTACACGCGGGACTAGCGGAAATCACAGATACGCAGTATTTT.

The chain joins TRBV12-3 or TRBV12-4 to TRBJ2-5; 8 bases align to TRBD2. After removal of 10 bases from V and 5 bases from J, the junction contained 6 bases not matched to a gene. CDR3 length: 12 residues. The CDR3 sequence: CAIRGGGETQYF. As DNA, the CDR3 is TGTGCCATCCGGGGGGGCGGGGAGACCCAGTACTTC.

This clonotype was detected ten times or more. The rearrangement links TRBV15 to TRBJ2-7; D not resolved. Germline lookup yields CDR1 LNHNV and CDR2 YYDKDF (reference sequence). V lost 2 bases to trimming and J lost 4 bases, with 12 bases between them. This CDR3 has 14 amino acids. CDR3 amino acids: CATSRLRVGYEQYF. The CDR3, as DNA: TGTGCCACCAGCAGACTTAGAGTAGGGTACGAGCAGTACTTC.

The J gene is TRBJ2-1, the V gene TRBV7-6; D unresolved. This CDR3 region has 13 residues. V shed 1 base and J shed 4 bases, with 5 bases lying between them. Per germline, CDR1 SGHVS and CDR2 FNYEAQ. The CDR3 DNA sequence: TGTGCCAGCAGCTTAGGTATTTACAATGAGCAGTTCTTC. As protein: CASSLGIYNEQFF. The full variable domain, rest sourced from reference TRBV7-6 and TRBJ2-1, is GAGVSQSPRYKVTKRGQDVALRCDPISGHVSLYWYRQALGQGPEFLTYFNYEAQQDKSGLPNDRFSAERPEGSISTLTIQRTEQRDSAMYRCASSLGIYNEQFFGPGTRLTVL.

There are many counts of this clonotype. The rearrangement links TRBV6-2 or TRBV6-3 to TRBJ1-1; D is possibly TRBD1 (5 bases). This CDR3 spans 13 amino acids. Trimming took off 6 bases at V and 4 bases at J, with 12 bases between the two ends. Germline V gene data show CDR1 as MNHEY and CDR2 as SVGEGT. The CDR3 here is CASRSREGTEAFF. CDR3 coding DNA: TGTGCCAGCAGATCCAGGGAAGGCACTGAAGCTTTCTTT.

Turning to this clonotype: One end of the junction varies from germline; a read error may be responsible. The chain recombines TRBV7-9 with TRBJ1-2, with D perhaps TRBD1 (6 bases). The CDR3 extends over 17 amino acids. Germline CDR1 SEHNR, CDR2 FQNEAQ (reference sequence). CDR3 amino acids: CASSLPNRDTTNYSYTF. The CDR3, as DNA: TGTGCCAGCAGCTTACCAAACAGGGATACCACTAACTATAGCTACACCTTC.

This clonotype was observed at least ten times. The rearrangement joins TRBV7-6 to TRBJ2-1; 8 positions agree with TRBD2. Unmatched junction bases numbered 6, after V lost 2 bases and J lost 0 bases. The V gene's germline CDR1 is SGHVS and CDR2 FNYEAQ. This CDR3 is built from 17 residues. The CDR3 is CASSLILAGHSYNEQFF. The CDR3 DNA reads TGTGCCAGCAGCTTAATCCTAGCGGGCCACTCCTACAATGAGCAGTTCTTC.

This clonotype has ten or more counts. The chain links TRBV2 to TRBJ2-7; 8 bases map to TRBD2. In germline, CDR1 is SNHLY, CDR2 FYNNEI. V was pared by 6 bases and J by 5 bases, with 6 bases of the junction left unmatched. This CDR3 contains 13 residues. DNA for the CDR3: TGTGCCAGCAGAGAGGGACTAGGGGACGAGCAGTACTTC. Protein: CASREGLGDEQYF.

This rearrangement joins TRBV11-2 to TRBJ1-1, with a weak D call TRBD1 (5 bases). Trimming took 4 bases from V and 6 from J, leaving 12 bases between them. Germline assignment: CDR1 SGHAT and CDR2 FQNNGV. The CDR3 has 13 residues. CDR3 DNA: TGTGCCAGCAGCTCCACCCAGGGCCCTGAAGCTTTCTTT. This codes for CASSSTQGPEAFF.

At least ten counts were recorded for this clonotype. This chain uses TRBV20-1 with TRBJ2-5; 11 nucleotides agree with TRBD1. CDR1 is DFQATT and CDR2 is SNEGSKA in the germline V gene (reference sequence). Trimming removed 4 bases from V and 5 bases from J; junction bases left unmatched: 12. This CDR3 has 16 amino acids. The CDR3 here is CSAKPWTGGFAETQYF. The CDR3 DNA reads TGCAGTGCTAAACCCTGGACAGGGGGCTTTGCGGAGACCCAGTACTTC.

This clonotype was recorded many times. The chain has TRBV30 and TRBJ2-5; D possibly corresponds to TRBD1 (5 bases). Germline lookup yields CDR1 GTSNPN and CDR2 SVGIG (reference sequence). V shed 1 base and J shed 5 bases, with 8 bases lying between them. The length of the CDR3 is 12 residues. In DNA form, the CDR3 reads TGTGCCTGGAGTGCAGGGCGGGAGACCCAGTACTTC. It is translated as CAWSAGRETQYF.

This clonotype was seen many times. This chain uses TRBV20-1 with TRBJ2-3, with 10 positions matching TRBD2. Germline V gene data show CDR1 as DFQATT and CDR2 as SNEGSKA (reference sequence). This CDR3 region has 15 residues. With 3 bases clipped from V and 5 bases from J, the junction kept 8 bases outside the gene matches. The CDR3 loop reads CSASLSGRRRDTQYF. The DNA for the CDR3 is TGCAGTGCTAGTCTTAGCGGGAGGAGGAGAGATACGCAGTATTTT.

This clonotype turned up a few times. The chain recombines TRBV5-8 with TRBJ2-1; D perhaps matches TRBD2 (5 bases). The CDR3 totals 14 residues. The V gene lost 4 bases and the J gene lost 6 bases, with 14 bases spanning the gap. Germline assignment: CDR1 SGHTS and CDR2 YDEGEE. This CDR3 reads CASSPGIPLNEQFF. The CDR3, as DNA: TGTGCCAGCAGCCCCGGGATTCCCCTCAATGAGCAGTTCTTC.

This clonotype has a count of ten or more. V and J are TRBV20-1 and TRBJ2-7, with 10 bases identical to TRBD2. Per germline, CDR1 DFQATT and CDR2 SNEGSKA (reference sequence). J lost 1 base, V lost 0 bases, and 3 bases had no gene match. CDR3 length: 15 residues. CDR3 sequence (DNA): TGCAGTGCTAGAGATAGGACTAGCGGTTCCTACGAGCAGTACTTC. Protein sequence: CSARDRTSGSYEQYF.

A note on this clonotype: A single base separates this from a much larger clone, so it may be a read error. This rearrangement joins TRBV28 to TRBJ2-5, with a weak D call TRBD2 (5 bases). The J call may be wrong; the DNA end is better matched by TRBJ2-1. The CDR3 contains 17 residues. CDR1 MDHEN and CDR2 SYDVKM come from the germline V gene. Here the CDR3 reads CASSLGVGVTRDNEQFF. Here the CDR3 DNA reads TGTGCCAGCAGTCTCGGGGTCGGAGTAACGAGGGACAATGAGCAGTTCTTC.

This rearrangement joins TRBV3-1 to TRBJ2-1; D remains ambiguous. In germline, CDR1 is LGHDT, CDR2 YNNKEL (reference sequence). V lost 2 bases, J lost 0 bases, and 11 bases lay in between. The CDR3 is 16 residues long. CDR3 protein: CASSQTRSSSYNEQFF. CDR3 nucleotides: TGTGCCAGCAGCCAAACCCGGTCGAGCTCCTACAATGAGCAGTTCTTC.

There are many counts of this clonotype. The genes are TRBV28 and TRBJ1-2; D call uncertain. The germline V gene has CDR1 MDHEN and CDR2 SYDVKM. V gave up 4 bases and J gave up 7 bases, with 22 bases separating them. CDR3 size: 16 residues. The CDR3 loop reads CASSYPIFRPKAGYTF. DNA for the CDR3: TGTGCCAGCAGTTACCCTATATTTCGCCCTAAGGCTGGCTACACCTTC.

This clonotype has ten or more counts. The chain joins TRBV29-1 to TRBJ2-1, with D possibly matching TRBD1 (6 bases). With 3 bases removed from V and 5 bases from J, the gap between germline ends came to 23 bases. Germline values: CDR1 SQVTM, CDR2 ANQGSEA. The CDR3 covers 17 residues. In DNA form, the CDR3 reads TGCAGCGTTGACAAGGACTCAGGGGTCTCTGAAAACAATGAGCAGTTCTTC. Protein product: CSVDKDSGVSENNEQFF.